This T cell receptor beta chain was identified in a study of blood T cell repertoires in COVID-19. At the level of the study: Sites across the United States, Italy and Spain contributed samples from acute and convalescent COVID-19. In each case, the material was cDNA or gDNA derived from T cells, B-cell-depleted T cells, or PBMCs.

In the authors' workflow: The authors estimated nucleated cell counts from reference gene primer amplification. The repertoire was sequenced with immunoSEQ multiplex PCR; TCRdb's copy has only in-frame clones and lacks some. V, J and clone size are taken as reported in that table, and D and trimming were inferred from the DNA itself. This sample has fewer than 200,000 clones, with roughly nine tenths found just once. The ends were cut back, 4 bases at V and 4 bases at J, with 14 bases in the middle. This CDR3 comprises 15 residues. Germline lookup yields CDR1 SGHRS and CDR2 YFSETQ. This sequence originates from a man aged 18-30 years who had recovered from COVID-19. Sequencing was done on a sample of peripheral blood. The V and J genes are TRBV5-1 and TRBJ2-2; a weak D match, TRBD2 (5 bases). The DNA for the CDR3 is TGCGCCAGCAGCCAGGAGAGCGGAGGCACCGGGGAGCTGTTTTTT. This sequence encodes CASSQESGGTGELFF.